This TCR beta chain was identified during a study of T cell changes during pregnancy in multiple sclerosis. The protocol was immunoSEQ multiplex PCR, while the TCRdb copy is restricted to in-frame clones and leaves out a portion. The sample holds about 59,000 clones, over 90% seen once. Germline V gives CDR1 SGHNT, CDR2 YYREEE (reference sequence). The CDR3 spans 16 residues. Trimming took 4 bases from V and 2 from J; bases not matched to a gene: 10. This sequence was found in a female donor with multiple sclerosis, enrolled in a pregnancy study. Sample: CD8+ T cells from peripheral blood mononuclear cells, taken in the third trimester of pregnancy. The V gene is TRBV5-4, the J gene TRBJ2-7, with 9 bases lining up with TRBD2. The CDR3 protein is CASSPRLAGLTYEQYF. DNA of the CDR3: TGTGCCAGCAGCCCTAGGCTAGCGGGACTAACCTACGAGCAGTACTTC.